The T cell receptor beta chain described here comes from a study of blood T cell repertoires in COVID-19. Study background: Acute-phase and convalescent COVID-19 samples originated in the United States, Italy and Spain.

From germline, CDR1 is SNHLY and CDR2 FYNNEI. The CDR3 extends over 13 amino acids. V was pared by 2 bases and J by 8 bases, with 5 bases of the junction left unmatched. The repertoire was sequenced with immunoSEQ multiplex PCR; TCRdb's copy has only in-frame clones and lacks some. The sample contains approximately 300,000 clones, nearly 90% of which appear only once. Individuals aged 18 to 89 years were recruited from fewer than 25 US areas. The sequenced sample consisted of PBMCs or T cells enriched from blood (not recorded which). The genes are TRBV2 and TRBJ1-2, with 7 bases matching TRBD1. The clonotype originates from a woman aged 25 to 39 who had recovered from COVID-19. The CDR3, as DNA: TGTGCCAGCAGTGAAAGGACAGGCCTAGGCTACACCTTC. Its translation is CASSERTGLGYTF.